Listed below are T cell receptor beta chains from one sample, sequenced in a study of cytomegalovirus exposure and HLA in healthy donors. TCRdb's table, derived via immunoSEQ multiplex PCR, lists solely in-frame clones and lacks some. The sample's table shows 150,000 to 200,000 clones. The sequenced material came from PBMCs. The receptor source for this set is a man between 25 and 39 years old in good health and CMV-seronegative. Both conserved end residues are part of each CDR3. A D gene is named only where the DNA matches it firmly.

length	V	J	D	CDR3
16	TRBV18	TRBJ2-6	.	CASSPSRSSGANVLTF
11	TRBV30	TRBJ1-2	TRBD1	CAWGQGDGYTF
16	TRBV5-4	TRBJ2-2	TRBD1	CASSSAGTGGTGELFF
14	TRBV28	TRBJ2-5	TRBD1	CAIRTGRTGETQYF
14	TRBV28	TRBJ1-4	.	CASRRGSTNEKLFF
9	TRBV29-1	TRBJ1-1	.	CSVANEAFF
16	TRBV6-5	TRBJ2-7	TRBD2	CASSYSRLAGPYEQYF
14	TRBV7-9	TRBJ1-4	TRBD1	CASSFGTGEEKLFF
11	TRBV30	TRBJ2-3	.	CAWIEADTQYF
17	TRBV5-5	TRBJ2-6	TRBD1	CASSPGQGSAGANVLTF
14	TRBV7-9	TRBJ2-3	.	CASSLNLRSDTQYF
15	TRBV5-1	TRBJ2-5	.	CASSLIPGVQETQYF
13	TRBV7-9	TRBJ1-2	TRBD1	CASSSGGSYGYTF
15	TRBV27	TRBJ1-2	.	CASSLGLAPGYGYTF
11	TRBV7-2	TRBJ2-7	.	CASSRDYEQYF
13	TRBV30	TRBJ1-2	.	CAWSGGRRYGYTF
15	TRBV7-8	TRBJ1-1	TRBD1	CASSLRTGGPTEAFF
15	TRBV7-3	TRBJ2-1	TRBD2	CASSLGRASYNEQFF
15	TRBV5-1	TRBJ2-2	.	CASSGGTAPTGELFF
13	TRBV19	TRBJ1-2	TRBD1	CASSEGQADRYTF
15	TRBV27	TRBJ2-7	.	CASRGGGGNWDEQYF
15	TRBV10-3	TRBJ2-1	TRBD1	CAISEGDRGSHEQFF
15	TRBV9	TRBJ2-7	.	CASSVFGTPGSEQYF
15	TRBV5-1	TRBJ2-2	TRBD2	CASSFSSGNNGELFF
14	TRBV5-1	TRBJ2-5	.	CASSRGAVGETQYF
14	TRBV6-5	TRBJ1-2	TRBD1	CASSYFGTASGYTF
14	TRBV6-1	TRBJ1-2	TRBD1	CASSDRGRVYGYTF
14	TRBV18	TRBJ1-1	TRBD1	CASSPPGQGTEAFF
13	TRBV6-5	TRBJ2-2	.	CASSPLYTGELFF
16	TRBV9	TRBJ2-7	TRBD1	CASSPGLRQGPYEQYF
14	TRBV30	TRBJ2-3	.	CAWKTGSSTDTQYF
15	TRBV19	TRBJ1-2	.	CASSPLSGTNYGYTF
15	TRBV28	TRBJ1-5	TRBD1	CASSFRTQGDQPQHF
15	TRBV14	TRBJ2-3	.	CASSRISTSTDTQYF
16	TRBV6-5	TRBJ1-5	.	CASSYSTVGSNQPQHF
15	TRBV18	TRBJ2-7	TRBD1	CASSPGTAASYEQYF
15	TRBV28	TRBJ2-1	TRBD2	CASRPLAGTYNEQFF
16	TRBV11-2	TRBJ1-4	.	CASSPIRGTNIGKLFF
12	TRBV2	TRBJ1-2	.	CASSMLTDGYTF
13	TRBV7-2	TRBJ1-2	.	CASSPRENYGYTF
17	TRBV7-2	.	TRBD1	CASSLVTGGRASYEQYF
15	TRBV7-2	TRBJ2-1	TRBD1	CASSRGQGTYNEQFF
16	TRBV7-8	TRBJ2-5	.	CASSLAIRVIQETQYF
12	TRBV14	TRBJ1-1	.	CASSARRTEAFF
14	TRBV27	TRBJ2-7	.	CASTRTVYHYEQYF
14	TRBV7-9	TRBJ2-7	TRBD1	CASSLASGGYEQYF
15	TRBV7-2	TRBJ1-1	.	CASSSPRGVVGEAFF
14	TRBV27	TRBJ2-1	TRBD1	CASSYGTGRNEQFF
15	TRBV5-1	TRBJ2-2	TRBD1	CASSEGQGAIGELFF
16	TRBV15	TRBJ2-2	.	CATSRDGAGRTGELFF
14	TRBV7-9	TRBJ1-6	.	CASSFQYYNSPLHF
14	TRBV10-3	TRBJ2-7	.	CAISDHQRSYEQYF
14	TRBV28	TRBJ2-7	TRBD1	CASSPGDRDYEQYF
12	TRBV29-1	TRBJ2-5	.	CSVVQSRETQYF
16	TRBV7-9	TRBJ2-1	TRBD2	CASSPRTSGRNNEQFF